Below are 26 T cell receptor beta chains sequenced from a single sample in a study of identical twins. A single record per CDR3 protein comes from TCRdb applying MiXCR to the 5' RACE reads. The sample includes roughly 1,500,000 distinct CDR3 sequences, about 32% seen only once; the top ten take about 0.25%. The specimen was cord blood. The receptors shown here come from a newborn girl in good health.

The table lists this clonotype with many counts. V usage is TRBV27 and J usage is TRBJ2-7; D may match TRBD1 or TRBD2 (5 bases each). Germline-derived CDR1 and CDR2 are MNHEY and SMNVEV (reference sequence). The CDR3 spans 13 residues. V gave up 0 bases and J gave up 2 bases, with 5 bases separating them. The CDR3 DNA reads TGTGCCAGCAGTTTATCGGGGGCCTACGAGCAGTACTTC. It yields the protein CASSLSGAYEQYF.

CDR3 sequence (DNA): TGCAGTGCTAGTCACCTTAGCAGGGGGTATTTT. Protein: CSASHLSRGYF. The chain employs TRBV20-1 and TRBJ2-3, with D possibly TRBD1 on 6 matching bases. The ends were cut back, 3 bases at V and 14 bases at J, with 15 bases in the middle. Germline-derived CDR1 and CDR2 are DFQATT and SNEGSKA (reference sequence). This CDR3 contains 11 residues.

The chain carries TRBV27 and TRBJ1-1; no clear D. V was trimmed by 0 bases and J by 4 bases, leaving 12 bases between them. Germline V gene sequence: CDR1 MNHEY, CDR2 SMNVEV (reference sequence). This CDR3 region has 15 residues. DNA for the CDR3: TGTGCCAGCAGTTTATCACGAGGATGGGGCACTGAAGCTTTCTTT. This encodes CASSLSRGWGTEAFF.

This chain uses TRBV25-1 with TRBJ1-1, with TRBD1 as a possible D gene (5 bases). V was trimmed by 1 base and J by 2 bases, leaving 14 bases between them. CDR1 MGHDK and CDR2 SYGVNS come from the germline V gene. CDR3 length equals 16 residues. CDR3 amino acids: CASSELGGPVNTEAFF. CDR3 nucleotide sequence: TGTGCCAGCAGTGAATTGGGGGGACCTGTAAACACTGAAGCTTTCTTT.

This chain links TRBV6-1 with TRBJ1-2; D is perhaps TRBD1 (6 bases). Trimming left V 4 bases short and J 8 bases short, with 17 bases between. The CDR3 totals 14 residues. CDR1 and CDR2 from the germline V gene are MNHNS and SASEGT. Here the CDR3 reads CASSGVTGSEGYTF. The CDR3 DNA follows: TGTGCCAGCAGTGGGGTTACAGGGAGTGAAGGCTACACCTTC.

This clonotype was seen only a few times. This chain uses TRBV6-2 or TRBV6-3 with TRBJ2-1; 13 nucleotides line up with TRBD2. Unmatched junction bases numbered 9, after V lost 6 bases and J lost 4 bases. The germline V gene has CDR1 MNHEY and CDR2 SVGEGT. This CDR3 spans 17 amino acids. CDR3 in amino acids: CASRNPLLAGGYNEQFF. In DNA, the CDR3 is TGTGCCAGCAGAAACCCCCTACTAGCGGGGGGGTACAATGAGCAGTTCTTC.

J is TRBJ1-2 and V is TRBV20-1; TRBD1 aligns across 7 bases. CDR3 length equals 13 residues. V trimming: 6 bases; J trimming: 3 bases; junction bases outside the gene matches: 7. Per germline, CDR1 DFQATT and CDR2 SNEGSKA (reference sequence). The CDR3 coding sequence is TGCAGTGCGAGCCTCGGGACAGACTATGGCTACACCTTC. Protein product: CSASLGTDYGYTF.

A few counts support this clonotype. The V call is TRBV27, the J call TRBJ1-4; D unresolved. The V end lost 6 bases, the J end lost 7 bases, and 15 bases lay between the germline ends. The V gene's germline CDR1 is MNHEY and CDR2 SMNVEV (reference sequence). The CDR3 is 14 amino acids. The CDR3 nucleotides are TGTGCCAGCAGAAGGGCCCCAGCGAGTGAAAAACTGTTTTTT. Translation: CASRRAPASEKLFF.

In regard to this clonotype: Given a much more abundant clone one base away, this may be a read error. The genes are TRBV5-1 and TRBJ2-1; the D gene is possibly TRBD2 (6 bases). Germline V gene lookup returns CDR1 SGHRS and CDR2 YFSETQ. The CDR3 is 19 amino acids. CDR3 amino acids: CASSLNLGRTKSSYNERFF. The CDR3 region has the DNA TGCGCCAGCAGCTTGAATTTGGGGAGGACAAAGAGCTCCTACAATGAGCGGTTCTTC.

This chain connects TRBV29-1 to TRBJ2-1; maybe TRBD2 (6 bases). CDR1 is SQVTM, CDR2 ANQGSEA, per germline. The CDR3 is 15 amino acids. V lost 4 bases and J 5 bases, leaving 18 bases between the germline ends. For the CDR3, the DNA is TGCAGCGTTGGCCCGACGGGCGGGATGAACAATGAGCAGTTCTTC. It translates to CSVGPTGGMNNEQFF.

The rearrangement uses TRBV10-3 and TRBJ1-4; D remains unclear. The CDR3 runs to 13 residues. Trimming took off 7 bases at V and 7 bases at J, with 13 bases between the two ends. Germline CDR1 and CDR2: ENHRY and SYGVKD. CDR3 sequence reads: CAITWMVGEKLFF. The CDR3 bases are TGTGCCATCACCTGGATGGTGGGTGAAAAACTGTTTTTT.

This rearrangement joins TRBV10-2 to TRBJ2-6, with 8 positions matching TRBD2. V lost 6 bases, J lost 0 bases, and 10 bases stayed unmatched. The CDR3 runs 18 residues. CDR1 is WSHSY, CDR2 SAAADI, per germline. CDR3 nucleotides: TGCGCCAGCAGCCAGACTAGCGCCATTACCTCTGGGGCCAACGTCCTGACTTTC. It codes for CASSQTSAITSGANVLTF.

This chain uses TRBV4-2 with TRBJ1-4; TRBD1 agrees at 10 bases. The V segment lost 2 bases and the J segment 0 bases; nucleotides outside the gene matches: 6. Germline CDR1 and CDR2: LGHNA and YNFKEQ. There are 18 residues in the CDR3. The CDR3 protein is CASSQRQGALSTNEKLFF. The CDR3 bases are TGTGCCAGCAGCCAAAGACAGGGGGCACTATCAACTAATGAAAAACTGTTTTTT.

This sequence joins TRBV3-1 and TRBJ2-4; tentative D call: TRBD2 (5 bases). Judging by the DNA end, TRBJ2-5 fits better; the J call may be wrong. Germline-derived CDR1 and CDR2 are LGHDT and YNNKEL (reference sequence). The CDR3 contains 16 residues. This CDR3 reads CASSQDALAGYGTQYF. DNA for the CDR3: TGTGCCAGCAGCCAAGACGCCCTAGCCGGTTATGGGACCCAGTACTTC.

The table lists this clonotype with many counts. The chain has TRBV6-5 and TRBJ2-3; 11 positions match TRBD2. The CDR3 totals 14 residues. V shed 5 bases and J 5 bases; nucleotides not matched to a gene: 3. In germline, CDR1 is MNHEY, CDR2 SVGAGI. CDR3 residues: CASSRGLAGDTQYF. CDR3 nucleotides: TGTGCCAGCAGTCGCGGACTAGCGGGAGATACGCAGTATTTT.

The chain joins TRBV28 to TRBJ2-4; 7 bases align to TRBD2. The DNA end is a closer match to TRBJ2-7, so the J assignment may be wrong. The CDR3 sequence is 19 residues long. The V gene's germline CDR1 is MDHEN and CDR2 SYDVKM. The CDR3 loop reads CASSPLDRLKRDRSYEQYF. In DNA, the CDR3 is TGTGCCAGCAGTCCCTTAGATCGGCTTAAGCGGGATCGGTCCTACGAGCAGTACTTC.

The genes are TRBV6-1 and TRBJ1-4, with D possibly matching TRBD1 (6 bases). The CDR3 totals 13 residues. V gave up 2 bases and J gave up 10 bases, with 11 bases separating them. In germline, CDR1 is MNHNS, CDR2 SASEGT. CDR3: CASSESGRGKLFF. CDR3 nucleotides: TGTGCCAGCAGTGAATCCGGCAGGGGAAAACTGTTTTTT.

The gene calls are TRBV20-1 and TRBJ2-4, with 11 positions matching TRBD2. The end of the DNA fits TRBJ2-7 better, so the J call may be wrong. The length of the CDR3 is 17 residues. Germline V gives CDR1 DFQATT, CDR2 SNEGSKA (reference sequence). This CDR3 is CSARVAGGTSGTYEQYF. The CDR3 region has the DNA TGCAGTGCTAGAGTCGCGGGGGGGACTAGCGGCACCTACGAGCAGTACTTC.

This chain connects TRBV7-2 to TRBJ1-2; D is unclear. Germline CDR1 and CDR2: SGHTA and FQGNSA. Trimming left V 1 base short and J 4 bases short, with 4 bases between. CDR3 length: 12 amino acids. The chain's CDR3 is CASSLVVYGYTF. The CDR3 DNA sequence: TGTGCCAGCAGCTTAGTCGTCTATGGCTACACCTTC.

This chain joins TRBV9 and TRBJ2-7; D tentatively reads TRBD1 or TRBD2 (5 bases each). The CDR3 extends over 16 amino acids. Trimming cost V 0 bases and J 2 bases, with 15 bases left between them. CDR1 SGDLS and CDR2 YYNGEE come from the germline V gene. This CDR3 is CASSVAGPTFPYEQYF. The CDR3 nucleotides read TGTGCCAGCAGCGTAGCGGGACCCACCTTTCCCTACGAGCAGTACTTC.

This clonotype was seen at least ten times. The chain links TRBV4-1 to TRBJ2-7, with 9 bases that match TRBD1. The V gene end was trimmed by 2 bases and the J gene end by 3 bases; junction bases not matched to a gene: 2. Per the germline V gene, CDR1 is MGHRA and CDR2 is YSYEKL. The CDR3 runs to 14 residues. CDR3 sequence reads: CASSQTGGYYEQYF. As DNA, the CDR3 is TGCGCCAGCAGCCAAACAGGGGGCTACTACGAGCAGTACTTC.

This clonotype was detected only a few times. This chain connects TRBV9 to TRBJ1-1; no definite D call. CDR3 size: 15 residues. Germline V gene data show CDR1 as SGDLS and CDR2 as YYNGEE. Between the trimmed V and J ends, which lost 0 bases and 0 bases, there was a span of 9 bases. DNA for the CDR3: TGTGCCAGCAGCGTAGATTCAGTCGTGAACACTGAAGCTTTCTTT. Amino acid sequence: CASSVDSVVNTEAFF.

This clonotype was seen a few times. The chain has TRBV6-5 and TRBJ2-1; no clear D. CDR3 size: 17 residues. The germline V gene encodes CDR1 MNHEY and CDR2 SVGAGI. The V end was cut by 2 bases, the J end by 2 bases, with 16 bases between. The CDR3 here is CASSYRPVPSPYNEQFF. For the CDR3, the DNA is TGTGCCAGCAGTTACAGGCCGGTCCCTAGTCCCTACAATGAGCAGTTCTTC.

This clonotype came up a few times. This could be a read error, since a much larger clone is one nucleotide away. This sequence joins TRBV12-3 or TRBV12-4 and TRBJ1-1; 7 bases agree with TRBD1. The junction had 2 bases not matched to a gene; V was cut back by 6 bases and J by 1 base. The CDR3 covers 13 residues. CDR3 in amino acids: CASRDRWNTEAFF. In nucleotides, the CDR3 is TGTGCCAGCAGGGACAGGTGGAACACTGAAGCTTTCTTT.

This sequence joins TRBV2 and TRBJ1-5; TRBD1 matches at 7 bases. Trimming at V came to 6 bases and at J to 1 base, leaving 6 bases not matched to a gene. The CDR3 covers 15 residues. The germline gives CDR1 SNHLY, CDR2 FYNNEI. The CDR3 spells CASRRQGGSNQPQHF. The DNA for the CDR3 is TGTGCCAGCAGACGACAGGGTGGGAGCAATCAGCCCCAGCATTTT.

This clonotype was detected only a few times. The chain has TRBV7-6 and TRBJ2-1, with unresolved D. CDR1 is SGHVS, CDR2 FNYEAQ, per germline. The CDR3 covers 16 residues. The V end was cut by 1 base, the J end by 4 bases, with 14 bases between. The DNA for the CDR3 is TGTGCCAGCAGCTTAGTCTCTGGGTCCGTTTACAATGAGCAGTTCTTC. Amino acid sequence: CASSLVSGSVYNEQFF.